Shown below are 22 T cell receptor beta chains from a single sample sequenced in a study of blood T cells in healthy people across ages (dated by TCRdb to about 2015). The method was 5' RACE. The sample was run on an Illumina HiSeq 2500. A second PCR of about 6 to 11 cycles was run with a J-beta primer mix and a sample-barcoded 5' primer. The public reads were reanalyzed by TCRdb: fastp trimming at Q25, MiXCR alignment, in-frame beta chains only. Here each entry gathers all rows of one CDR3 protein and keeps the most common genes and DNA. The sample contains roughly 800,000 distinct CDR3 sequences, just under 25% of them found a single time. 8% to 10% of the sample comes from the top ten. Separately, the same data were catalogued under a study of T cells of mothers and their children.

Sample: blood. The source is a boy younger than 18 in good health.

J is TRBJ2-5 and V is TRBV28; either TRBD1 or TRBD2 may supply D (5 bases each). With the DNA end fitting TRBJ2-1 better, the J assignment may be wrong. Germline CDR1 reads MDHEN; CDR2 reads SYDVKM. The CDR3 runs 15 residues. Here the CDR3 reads CASSGAQLSRGEQFF. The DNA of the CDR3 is TGTGCCAGCAGTGGGGCTCAACTCTCCCGGGGTGAGCAGTTCTTC.

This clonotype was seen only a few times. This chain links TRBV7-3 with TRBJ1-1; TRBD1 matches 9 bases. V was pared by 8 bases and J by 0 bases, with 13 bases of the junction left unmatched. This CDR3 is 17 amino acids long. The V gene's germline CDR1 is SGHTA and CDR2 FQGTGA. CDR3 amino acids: CASSRLGQGIVNTEAFF. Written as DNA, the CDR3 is TGTGCCAGCTCTCGTCTTGGACAGGGGATCGTGAACACTGAAGCTTTCTTT.

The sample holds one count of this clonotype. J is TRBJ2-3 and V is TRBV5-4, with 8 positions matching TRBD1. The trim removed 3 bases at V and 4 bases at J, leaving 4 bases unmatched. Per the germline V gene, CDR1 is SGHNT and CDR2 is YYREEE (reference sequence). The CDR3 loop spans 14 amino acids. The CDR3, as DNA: TGTGCCAGCAGCTCAAAACAGGGGGCAGATACGCAGTATTTT. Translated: CASSSKQGADTQYF.

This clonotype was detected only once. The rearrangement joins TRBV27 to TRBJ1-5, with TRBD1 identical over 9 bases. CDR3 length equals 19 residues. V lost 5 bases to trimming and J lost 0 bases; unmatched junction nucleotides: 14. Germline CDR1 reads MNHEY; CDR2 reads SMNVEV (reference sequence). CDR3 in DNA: TGTGCCAGCAGTGCAACCCGGGACAGGGCGGAGTATAGCAATCAGCCCCAGCATTTT. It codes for CASSATRDRAEYSNQPQHF.

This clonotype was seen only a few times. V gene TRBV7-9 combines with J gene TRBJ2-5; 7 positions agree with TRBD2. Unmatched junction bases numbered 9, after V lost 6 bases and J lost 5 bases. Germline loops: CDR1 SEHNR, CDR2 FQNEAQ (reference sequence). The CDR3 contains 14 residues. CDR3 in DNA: TGTGCCAGCAGTTTACGCGGGAGTTTTGAGACCCAGTACTTC. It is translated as CASSLRGSFETQYF.

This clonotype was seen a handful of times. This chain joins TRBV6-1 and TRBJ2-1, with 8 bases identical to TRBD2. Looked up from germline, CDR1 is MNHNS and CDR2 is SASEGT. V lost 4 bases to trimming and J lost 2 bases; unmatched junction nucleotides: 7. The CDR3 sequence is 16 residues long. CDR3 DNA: TGTGCCAGCAGTGCGGGGGGGACCCAGACCTACAATGAGCAGTTCTTC. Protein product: CASSAGGTQTYNEQFF.

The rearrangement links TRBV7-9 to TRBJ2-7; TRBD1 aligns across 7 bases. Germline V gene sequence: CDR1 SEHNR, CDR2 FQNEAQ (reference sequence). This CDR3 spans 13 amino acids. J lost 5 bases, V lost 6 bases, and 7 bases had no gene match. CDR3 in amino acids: CASRETGADEQYF. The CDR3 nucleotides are TGTGCCAGCAGAGAAACAGGGGCTGACGAGCAGTACTTC. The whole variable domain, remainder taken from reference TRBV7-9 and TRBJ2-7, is DTGVSQNPRHKITKRGQNVTFRCDPISEHNRLYWYRQTLGQGPEFLTYFQNEAQLEKSRLLSDRFSAERPKGSFSTLEIQRTEQGDSAMYLCASRETGADEQYFGPGTRLTVT.

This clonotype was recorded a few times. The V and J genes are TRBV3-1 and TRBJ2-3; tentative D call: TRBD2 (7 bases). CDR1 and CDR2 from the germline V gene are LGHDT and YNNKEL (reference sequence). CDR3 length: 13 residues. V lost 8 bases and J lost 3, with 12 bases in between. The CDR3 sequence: CASGGATTDTQYF. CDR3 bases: TGTGCCAGCGGGGGGGCGACGACAGATACGCAGTATTTT.

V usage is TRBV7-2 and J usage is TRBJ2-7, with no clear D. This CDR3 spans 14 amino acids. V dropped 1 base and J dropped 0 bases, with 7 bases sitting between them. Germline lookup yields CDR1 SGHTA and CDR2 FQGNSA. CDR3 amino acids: CASSLDTYSYEQYF. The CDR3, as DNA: TGTGCCAGCAGCTTAGATACTTACTCCTACGAGCAGTACTTC.

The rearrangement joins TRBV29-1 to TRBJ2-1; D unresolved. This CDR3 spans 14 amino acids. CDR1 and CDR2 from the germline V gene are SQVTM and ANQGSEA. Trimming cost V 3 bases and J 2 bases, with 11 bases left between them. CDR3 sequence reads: CSVERHGAYNEQFF. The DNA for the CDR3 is TGCAGCGTTGAGCGACATGGGGCCTACAATGAGCAGTTCTTC.

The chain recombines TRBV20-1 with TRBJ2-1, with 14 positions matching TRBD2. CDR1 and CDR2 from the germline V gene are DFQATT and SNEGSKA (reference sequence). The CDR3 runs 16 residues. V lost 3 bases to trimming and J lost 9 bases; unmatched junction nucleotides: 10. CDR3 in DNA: TGCAGTGCTAGTTGGCCGGGGACTAGCGGGAGTCGTGAGCAGTTCTTC. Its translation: CSASWPGTSGSREQFF.

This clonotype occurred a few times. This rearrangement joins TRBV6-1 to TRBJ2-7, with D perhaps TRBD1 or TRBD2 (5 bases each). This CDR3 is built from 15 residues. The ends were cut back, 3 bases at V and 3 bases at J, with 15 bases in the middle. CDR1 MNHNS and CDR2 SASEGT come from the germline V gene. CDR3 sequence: CASSDGAGDYYEQYF. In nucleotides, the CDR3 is TGTGCCAGCAGTGATGGGGCAGGTGACTACTACGAGCAGTACTTC.

Written as DNA, the CDR3 is TGCAGCGTTGGACACCCAAATGAAAAACTGTTTTTT. This encodes CSVGHPNEKLFF. The J gene is TRBJ1-4, the V gene TRBV29-1; D ambiguous. The CDR3 runs 12 residues. The V end was cut by 4 bases, the J end by 5 bases, with 8 bases between. Germline V gene sequence: CDR1 SQVTM, CDR2 ANQGSEA.

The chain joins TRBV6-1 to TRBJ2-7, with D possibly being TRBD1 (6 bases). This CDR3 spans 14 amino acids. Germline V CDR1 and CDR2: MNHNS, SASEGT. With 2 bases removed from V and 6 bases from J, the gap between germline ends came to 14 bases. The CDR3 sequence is CASSEFGQRFEQYF. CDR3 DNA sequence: TGTGCCAGCAGTGAATTTGGACAGCGATTCGAGCAGTACTTC.

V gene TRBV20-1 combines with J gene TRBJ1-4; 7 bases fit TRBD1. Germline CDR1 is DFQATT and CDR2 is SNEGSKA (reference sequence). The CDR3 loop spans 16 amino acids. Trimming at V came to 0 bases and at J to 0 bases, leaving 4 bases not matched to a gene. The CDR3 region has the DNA TGCAGTGCTAGAGAGTACGACAGGGCAACTAATGAAAAACTGTTTTTT. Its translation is CSAREYDRATNEKLFF.

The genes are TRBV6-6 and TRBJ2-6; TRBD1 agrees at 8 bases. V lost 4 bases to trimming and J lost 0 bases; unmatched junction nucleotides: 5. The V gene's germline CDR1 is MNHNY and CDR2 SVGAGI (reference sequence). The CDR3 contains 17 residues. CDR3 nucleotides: TGTGCCAGCAGTTCCCCCACAGGGGGCTCTGGGGCCAACGTCCTGACTTTC. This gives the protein CASSSPTGGSGANVLTF.

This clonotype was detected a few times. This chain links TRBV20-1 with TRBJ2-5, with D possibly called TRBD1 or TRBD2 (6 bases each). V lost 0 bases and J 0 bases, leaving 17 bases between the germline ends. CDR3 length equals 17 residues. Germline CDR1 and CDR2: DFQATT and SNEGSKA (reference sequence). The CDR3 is CSARDSATRGDQETQYF. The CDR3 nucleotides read TGCAGTGCTAGAGATTCCGCGACTAGGGGGGACCAAGAGACCCAGTACTTC.

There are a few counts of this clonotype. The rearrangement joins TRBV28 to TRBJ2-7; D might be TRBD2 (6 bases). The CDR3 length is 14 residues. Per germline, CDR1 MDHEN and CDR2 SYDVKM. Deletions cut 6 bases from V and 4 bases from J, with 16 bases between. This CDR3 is CASSRPGATYEQYF. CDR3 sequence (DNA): TGTGCCAGCAGCCGACCGGGAGCAACTTACGAGCAGTACTTC.

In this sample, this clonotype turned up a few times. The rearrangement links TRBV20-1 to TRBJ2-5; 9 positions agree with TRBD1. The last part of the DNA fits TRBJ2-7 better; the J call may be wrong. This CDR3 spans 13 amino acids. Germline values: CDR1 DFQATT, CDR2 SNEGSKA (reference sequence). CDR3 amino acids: CSARTGDSYEQYF. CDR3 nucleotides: TGCAGTGCCCGGACAGGGGACAGCTACGAGCAGTACTTC.

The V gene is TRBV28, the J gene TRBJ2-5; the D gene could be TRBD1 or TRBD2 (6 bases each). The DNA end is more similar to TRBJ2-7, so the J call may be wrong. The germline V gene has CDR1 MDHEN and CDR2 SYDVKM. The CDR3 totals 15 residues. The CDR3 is CASSPIRGQYYEQYF. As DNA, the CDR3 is TGTGCCAGCAGCCCAATCCGGGGGCAATACTACGAGCAGTACTTC.

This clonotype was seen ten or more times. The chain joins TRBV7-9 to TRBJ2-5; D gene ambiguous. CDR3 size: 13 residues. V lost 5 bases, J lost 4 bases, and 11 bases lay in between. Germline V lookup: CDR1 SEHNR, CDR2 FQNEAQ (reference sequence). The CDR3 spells CASSPDGGETQYF. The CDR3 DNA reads TGTGCCAGCAGCCCCGACGGCGGAGAGACCCAGTACTTC.

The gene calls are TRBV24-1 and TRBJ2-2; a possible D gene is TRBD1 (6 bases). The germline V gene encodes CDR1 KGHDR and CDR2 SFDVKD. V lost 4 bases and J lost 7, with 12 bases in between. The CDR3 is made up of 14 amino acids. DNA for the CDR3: TGTGCCACCAGTGAGTATACAGGGAGCGGGGAGCTGTTTTTT. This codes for CATSEYTGSGELFF.